A selection of T cell receptor beta chains follows, all from one sample in a study of blood T cell repertoires in COVID-19. Some clones are missing from TCRdb's copy, which holds only in-frame ones; the method was immunoSEQ multiplex PCR. This sample yields about 120,000 clones, of which more than 75% are seen a single time; approximately 3.4% belongs to the top ten. Sequenced sample: peripheral blood. The receptors stem from a woman aged 45-65 years with acute or convalescent COVID-19. Each CDR3 is given with its conserved first and last residue. D genes are given only for firm matches. Only part of the rows carry a size: once, few, many, or a class if the clone is expanded.

DNA: TGTGCCAGCAGTACCTCTAGCGGGGCCTATTCTGAGCAGTTCTTC
CDR3: CASSTSSGAYSEQFF
D: TRBD2
V: TRBV6-2/TRBV6-3
J: TRBJ2-1
size: NA

DNA: TGCGCCAGCAGCCAAGATAAGACGGGCACCGGGGAGCTGTTTTTT
CDR3: CASSQDKTGTGELFF
D: NA
V: TRBV4-1
J: TRBJ2-2
size: NA

DNA: TGTGCCAGCAGCCGCCCCGTTAGCGGGAGTGTCAACGAGCAGTACTTC
CDR3: CASSRPVSGSVNEQYF
D: TRBD2
V: TRBV5-6
J: TRBJ2-7
size: NA

DNA: TGTGCCAGCAGCTTAGCTCGGGGGGGGAGTCAAGAGACCCAGTACTTC
CDR3: CASSLARGGSQETQYF
D: TRBD2
V: TRBV11-2
J: TRBJ2-5
size: once

DNA: TGTGCCAGCAGTTACAGGGTGCCCTACAATGAGCAGTTCTTC
CDR3: CASSYRVPYNEQFF
D: NA
V: TRBV27
J: TRBJ2-1
size: NA

DNA: TGTGCCAGCACCCCGGACAGGGGACAGATCTTT
CDR3: CASTPDRGQIF
D: TRBD1
V: TRBV7-9
J: TRBJ1-1
size: NA

DNA: TGTGCCAGCAGCACAAGGACTAGCGGGGCCTTGGAGCAGTACTTC
CDR3: CASSTRTSGALEQYF
D: TRBD2
V: TRBV6-5
J: TRBJ2-7
size: NA

DNA: TGTGCCAGCTCACTCTCCCGGGAGACCCAGTACTTC
CDR3: CASSLSRETQYF
D: NA
V: TRBV18
J: TRBJ2-5
size: NA

DNA: TGTGCCAGTAGTATCAGCCGACTAGCGGGAGGGCACACAGATACGCAGTATTTT
CDR3: CASSISRLAGGHTDTQYF
D: TRBD2
V: TRBV19
J: TRBJ2-3
size: NA

DNA: TGTGCCAGCAAGGCAGGGGCAGTCAATCAGCCCCAGCATTTT
CDR3: CASKAGAVNQPQHF
D: NA
V: TRBV2
J: TRBJ1-5
size: NA

DNA: TGTGCCAGCAGCTCCACCTACGAGCAGTACTTC
CDR3: CASSSTYEQYF
D: NA
V: TRBV7-2
J: TRBJ2-7
size: NA

DNA: TGTGCCAGCAGTCCCCCCCCCTCCGGGACTCACTCCTACGAGCAGTACTTC
CDR3: CASSPPPSGTHSYEQYF
D: NA
V: TRBV27
J: TRBJ2-7
size: NA

DNA: TGTGCCAGCAGTGATCCAGGCCTAGCGGGAGGGCAGGCCCACGAGCAGTACTTC
CDR3: CASSDPGLAGGQAHEQYF
D: TRBD2
V: TRBV2
J: TRBJ2-7
size: NA

DNA: TGCGCCAGCAGCACCAGTGAATCCTACGAGCAGTACTTC
CDR3: CASSTSESYEQYF
D: NA
V: TRBV4-1
J: TRBJ2-7
size: few

DNA: TGCGCCAGCAGCTTTCTGGGACACGTTGCTGGAAACACCATATATTTT
CDR3: CASSFLGHVAGNTIYF
D: NA
V: TRBV5-1
J: TRBJ1-3
size: NA

DNA: TGTGCCAGCTCACCCGCCGGGACAGGGCCTGGAAACACCATATATTTT
CDR3: CASSPAGTGPGNTIYF
D: TRBD1
V: TRBV18
J: TRBJ1-3
size: NA

DNA: TGTGCCAGTACTAGACAGGTCATTGGTGATCAGCCCCAGCATTTT
CDR3: CASTRQVIGDQPQHF
D: NA
V: TRBV19
J: TRBJ1-5
size: NA

DNA: TGTGCCAGTAGCCCCCATCCTAGCGGGAGGTCCCCCAATGAGCAGTTCTTC
CDR3: CASSPHPSGRSPNEQFF
D: TRBD2
V: TRBV19
J: TRBJ2-1
size: NA

DNA: TGCAGCTCCCGGACAGGGGACACCATATATTTT
CDR3: CSSRTGDTIYF
D: TRBD1
V: TRBV29-1
J: TRBJ1-3
size: once

DNA: TGTGCCAGTAGTCCCCCCGACAGGGTAACATCGGGCGAGCAGTTCTTC
CDR3: CASSPPDRVTSGEQFF
D: TRBD1
V: TRBV19
J: TRBJ2-1
size: NA

DNA: TGTGCCAGCAGCCAATTAGCGGGACGCGGTCTCAGCTCCTACAATGAGCAGTTCTTC
CDR3: CASSQLAGRGLSSYNEQFF
D: TRBD2
V: TRBV3-1/TRBV3-2
J: TRBJ2-1
size: NA

DNA: TGTGCCAGTAGTACCGAACTAGCGGGAGGTTCTTCGGGTACGCAGTATTTT
CDR3: CASSTELAGGSSGTQYF
D: TRBD2
V: TRBV19
J: TRBJ2-3
size: NA